These T cell receptor beta chains were read from a single sample in a study of OX40 agonist ivuxolimab in advanced cancers. TCRdb keeps only in-frame clones here, not all; method: immunoSEQ multiplex PCR. Here the sample spans about 69,000 clones, nearly 90% being singletons. The sequencing used CD4+ or CD8+ T cells sorted from blood, collected in a trial of the OX40 agonist ivuxolimab. These receptors were collected from an adult with an advanced solid tumor such as melanoma, head and neck, liver or kidney cancer. Each CDR3 is given with its conserved first and last residue. A D gene is named only where the DNA matches it firmly. A row's size may be missing; if present it is once, few, many or a size class.

clone size	D gene	J gene	V gene	CDR3 protein	CDR3 DNA
.	.	TRBJ2-5	TRBV4-3	CASSRSQRPETQYF	TGCGCCAGCAGCCGTAGTCAACGTCCAGAGACCCAGTACTTC
.	TRBD1	TRBJ1-4	TRBV5-1	CASSLVPGQPNEKLFF	TGCGCCAGCAGCTTGGTACCGGGACAGCCTAATGAAAAACTGTTTTTT
.	.	TRBJ2-5	TRBV11-2	CASSAGQLQETQYF	TGTGCCAGCAGCGCGGGACAGCTACAAGAGACCCAGTACTTC
.	.	TRBJ2-2	TRBV15	CATSRENPANTGELFF	TGTGCCACCAGCAGAGAAAACCCAGCGAACACCGGGGAGCTGTTTTTT
.	.	TRBJ2-6	TRBV7-2	CASSPIGGRGANVLTF	TGTGCCAGCAGCCCGATTGGGGGGCGGGGGGCCAACGTCCTGACTTTC
.	TRBD2	TRBJ2-3	TRBV29-1	CSVPLAGGTDTQYF	TGCAGCGTACCCCTAGCGGGGGGGACAGATACGCAGTATTTT
.	TRBD2	TRBJ2-1	TRBV27	CASSPRTSGRVYNEQFF	TGTGCCAGCAGTCCAAGGACTAGCGGGAGAGTTTACAATGAGCAGTTCTTC
.	TRBD2	TRBJ2-3	TRBV30	CAWRRLAGTVHGTDTQYF	TGTGCCTGGAGGCGTCTAGCGGGAACTGTCCACGGGACAGATACGCAGTATTTT
.	.	TRBJ2-1	TRBV29-1	CSVGASNEQFF	TGCAGCGTTGGTGCGTCCAATGAGCAGTTCTTC
.	.	TRBJ2-1	TRBV10-1	CASSVGRKAEQFF	TGCGCCAGCAGTGTTGGCCGGAAAGCGGAGCAGTTCTTC
.	TRBD1	TRBJ2-7	TRBV5-1	CASRAGQGLWEQYF	TGCGCCAGCAGGGCGGGACAGGGATTGTGGGAGCAGTACTTC
few	.	TRBJ1-2	TRBV6-1	CASGGSHYGYTF	TGTGCCAGCGGCGGTTCCCACTATGGCTACACCTTC
.	.	TRBJ2-5	TRBV12-5	CASGLRGGPAETQYF	TGTGCTAGTGGTTTGAGGGGCGGCCCCGCCGAGACCCAGTACTTC
.	.	TRBJ2-5	TRBV10-3	CAISGLREETQYF	TGTGCCATCAGTGGTCTCAGGGAAGAGACCCAGTACTTC
.	TRBD1	TRBJ1-4	TRBV7-9	CASSLGQGGEKLFF	TGTGCCAGCAGCTTAGGACAGGGTGGTGAAAAACTGTTTTTT
.	.	TRBJ1-2	TRBV28	CASKRPPLGYTF	TGTGCCAGCAAACGACCCCCCTTAGGCTACACCTTC
.	.	TRBJ2-3	TRBV7-3	CASSPLRTGGRDTQYF	TGTGCCAGCAGCCCACTGCGGACCGGGGGAAGAGATACGCAGTATTTT
.	.	TRBJ2-1	TRBV7-2	CASSSPRLGNEQFF	TGTGCCAGCAGCTCCCCCCGACTTGGGAATGAGCAGTTCTTC
.	TRBD1	TRBJ2-6	TRBV5-4	CASRARRDRGPGANVLTF	TGTGCCAGCAGGGCTCGGCGGGACAGGGGACCCGGGGCCAACGTCCTGACTTTC
.	TRBD1	TRBJ1-4	TRBV9	CASSATGIPEKLFF	TGTGCCAGCAGCGCGACAGGGATTCCGGAAAAACTGTTTTTT
.	.	TRBJ2-1	TRBV19	CASSTRALPGNEQFF	TGTGCCAGTAGTACACGGGCCCTACCCGGCAATGAGCAGTTCTTC
.	.	TRBJ1-4	TRBV19	CASSPFSRGEKLFF	TGTGCCAGTAGCCCCTTCTCTCGGGGTGAAAAACTGTTTTTT
.	.	TRBJ1-1	TRBV5-6	CAYSWTGGDTEAFF	TGTGCCTACTCCTGGACGGGGGGGGACACTGAAGCTTTCTTT
.	TRBD2	TRBJ2-1	TRBV7-2	CASSSGLAGASEQFF	TGTGCCAGCAGCTCGGGACTAGCGGGAGCCAGTGAGCAGTTCTTC